This T cell receptor (beta chain) derives from a study of cytomegalovirus exposure and HLA in healthy donors. General study points: More clonal expansion characterized HLA-associated TCR beta chains than equally common others in a later analysis. According to a later analysis, most TCR beta chains associated with CMV appeared HLA-restricted. Researchers reportedly found TCR beta sequences accurately predicted most subjects' HLA-A and HLA-B alleles.

Points on this clone: Its cognate antigen is unknown.

With 0 bases removed from V and 5 bases from J, the gap between germline ends came to 14 bases. This CDR3 is 15 amino acids long. From germline, CDR1 is SGDLS and CDR2 YYNGEE. PCR amplification relied on 60 Vbeta primers (plus 13 Jbeta primers). Authors' analysis steps: Per a later analysis, the number of unique TCR beta chains was some 80 million, of which 8.5 million to 11 million were shared. Profiling relied on immunoSEQ multiplex PCR, and the TCRdb table lists in-frame clones only, not all of them. D and trimming were read from the DNA, whereas the V and J calls and clone size are those reported in that table. The sample records 100,000 to 150,000 clones, 17% being singletons.

Sequencing input: PBMCs. The receptor was isolated from a female donor in good health and CMV-seropositive. The chain links TRBV9 to TRBJ2-5, with a tentative D call TRBD1 (6 bases). This CDR3 reads CASSVAPQGGETQYF. In DNA, the CDR3 is TGTGCCAGCAGCGTAGCTCCACAGGGTGGGGAGACCCAGTACTTC.